The rows below give T cell receptor beta chains drawn from one sample of a study of blood T cell repertoires in COVID-19. Method: immunoSEQ multiplex PCR; TCRdb's copy keeps in-frame clones and lacks some. The table shows 65,000 to 95,000 clones, with around 88% occurring only once. The specimen sequenced was peripheral blood. The receptors were sampled from a man aged 30-40 years with acute or convalescent COVID-19. CDR3s include the opening cysteine and the closing phenylalanine or tryptophan. The D gene is left open where the match is weak.

TRBV11-2	TRBD1	TRBJ1-2	CASRSPGTGRVSVGYTF
TRBV30	-	TRBJ2-5	CAWIPGNQETQYF
TRBV5-6	TRBD1	TRBJ2-7	CASSLHPGQGYEQYF
TRBV6-5	-	TRBJ2-7	CASRPKDIAYYEQYF
TRBV6-5	-	TRBJ1-5	CASRREGYSNQPQHF
TRBV10-3	-	TRBJ2-3	CAISVGTGGDTQYF
TRBV2	-	TRBJ1-5	CASSDKYSNQPQHF
TRBV19	TRBD1	TRBJ1-2	CASSMGQGYYGYTF
TRBV20-1	-	TRBJ1-5	CSASTGSYRNQPQHF
TRBV18	TRBD1	TRBJ1-5	CASSQDRVNQPQHF
TRBV10-2	-	TRBJ1-2	CASSPQDSFYGYTF
TRBV7-9	-	TRBJ1-1	CASTLLENTEAFF
TRBV5-1	-	TRBJ2-2	CASSLGSTNTGELFF
TRBV21-1	-	TRBJ2-1	CASSEGTSGMSNEQFF
TRBV7-8	TRBD2	TRBJ2-3	CASSLTRLAASTDTQYF
TRBV7-9	TRBD2	TRBJ2-1	CASSLSGARAEQFF
TRBV28	-	TRBJ2-3	CASTGPGTSTDTQYF
TRBV19	-	TRBJ1-2	CASSILRQQNYGYTF
TRBV11-2	-	TRBJ1-2	CASSRPGVYYGYTF
TRBV2	-	TRBJ1-5	CASNGGQTTSNQPQHF
TRBV4-3	TRBD2	TRBJ2-1	CASSQGLAGLSYNEQFF
TRBV29-1	-	TRBJ1-4	CSARRAGNEKLFF
TRBV11-2	TRBD1	TRBJ2-7	CASSSYSQGAYEQYF
TRBV5-1	TRBD1	TRBJ1-4	CASWTGSKDEKLFF
TRBV28	-	TRBJ1-2	CASSRPFHRASGYTF
TRBV5-6	TRBD1	TRBJ2-7	CASSPLQGTNTFEDYEQYF
TRBV28	-	TRBJ1-2	CASSLWAGANYGYTF
TRBV18	TRBD1	TRBJ1-1	CASSLAGTGNTEAFF
TRBV28	-	TRBJ2-2	CAISPVPGNTGELFF
TRBV28	-	TRBJ1-5	CASSKWEHSNQPQHF
TRBV27	-	TRBJ2-2	CASSFGGSGELFF
TRBV30	TRBD1	TRBJ1-1	CAWRGQMNTEAFF
TRBV12-3/TRBV12-4	-	TRBJ2-5	CASSKQETQYF
TRBV7-9	-	TRBJ2-5	CASRGDGYQETQYF
TRBV21-1	-	TRBJ1-6	CASSREGPYNSPLHF
TRBV13	-	TRBJ1-6	CASSLGQVKTPLHF
TRBV12-3/TRBV12-4	TRBD2	TRBJ2-7	CASSRGEIYEQYF
TRBV6-5	-	TRBJ2-1	CASSYGSPLGNEQFF
TRBV6-5	TRBD2	TRBJ2-3	CASRGGDTQYF
TRBV19	-	TRBJ1-2	CASSIRSNYGYTF
TRBV2	-	TRBJ2-5	CASRGSSVQETQYF
TRBV4-1	-	TRBJ1-1	CASSRLEANEAFF